These 23 T cell receptor beta chains were all obtained from the same sample, sequenced in a study of blood T cells in healthy people across ages (dated by TCRdb to the mid-2010s). Preparation of the library involved 5' RACE. For sequencing, an Illumina HiSeq 2500 was employed. A second PCR of roughly 6 to 11 cycles was run with a J-beta primer mix and a sample-barcoded 5' primer. TCRdb applied fastp at Q25 and MiXCR to the public reads, then kept only in-frame beta chains. Rows with a matching CDR3 protein are joined into one entry that keeps the most common DNA and genes. Within this sample are hundreds of thousands of distinct CDR3 sequences, with over 45% of them counted one time only. The ten largest account for about 20% of the sample. Sequences were obtained from blood. All receptors derive from a man aged 25-40 years in good health.

The chain is built from TRBV20-1 and TRBJ2-1; 8 bases align to TRBD2. CDR3 length: 15 amino acids. V was clipped by 3 bases and J by 7 bases; unmatched bases: 11. Per the germline V gene, CDR1 is DFQATT and CDR2 is SNEGSKA (reference sequence). The CDR3 loop reads CSASPSGLGPNEQFF. As DNA, the CDR3 is TGCAGTGCTAGCCCCTCGGGACTAGGTCCGAATGAGCAGTTCTTC.

V is TRBV5-4 and J is TRBJ2-4, with 9 bases that match TRBD2. Near its end, the DNA agrees better with TRBJ2-5, so the J call may be wrong. CDR1 and CDR2 (germline): SGHNT, YYREEE (reference sequence). CDR3 size: 17 residues. CDR3 sequence reads: CASSLFAGGGLRETQYF. The CDR3 DNA follows: TGTGCCAGCAGCTTGTTCGCGGGGGGGGGCCTTAGAGAGACCCAGTACTTC.

V is TRBV5-6 and J is TRBJ2-1, with D perhaps matching TRBD1 (6 bases). The J call may be wrong; the DNA end is better matched by TRBJ2-7. The CDR3 is 15 residues long. Germline V gene lookup returns CDR1 SGHDT and CDR2 YYEEEE. CDR3 DNA: TGTGCCAGCAGCTTCAGGGGCTTACCCTACAATGAGCAGTACTTC. It yields the protein CASSFRGLPYNEQYF.

This chain links TRBV7-2 with TRBJ2-1, with 9 bases that match TRBD2. The CDR3 extends over 17 amino acids. Germline CDR1 and CDR2: SGHTA and FQGNSA. The J segment lost 6 bases and the V segment lost 0 bases, leaving 9 bases of the junction unmatched. CDR3: CASSLARPSGEFNEQFF. The CDR3 DNA follows: TGTGCCAGCAGCTTAGCGCGTCCTAGCGGGGAGTTCAATGAGCAGTTCTTC.

The chain is built from TRBV25-1 and TRBJ1-3; the D is unclear. V was clipped by 6 bases and J by 0 bases, with 9 bases between them. This CDR3 region has 14 residues. Per the germline V gene, CDR1 is MGHDK and CDR2 is SYGVNS. CDR3 DNA: TGTGCCAGCAGGGAGCCGACCTCTGGAAACACCATATATTTT. It codes for CASREPTSGNTIYF. The whole variable domain, remainder taken from reference TRBV25-1 and TRBJ1-3, is EADIYQTPRYLVIGTGKKITLECSQTMGHDKMYWYQQDPGMELHLIHYSYGVNSTEKGDLSSESTVSRIRTEHFPLTLESARPSHTSQYLCASREPTSGNTIYFGEGSWLTVV.

This clonotype occurred once. The chain couples TRBV3-1 to TRBJ2-1, with 8 bases that match TRBD2. Germline V CDR1 and CDR2: LGHDT, YNNKEL (reference sequence). The CDR3 runs 16 residues. The ends lost 0 bases at V and 4 bases at J; junction bases unmatched: 5. CDR3 amino acids: CASSQDGGAFYNEQFF. CDR3 bases: TGTGCCAGCAGCCAAGACGGGGGGGCCTTTTACAATGAGCAGTTCTTC.

V is TRBV4-1 and J is TRBJ2-1, with D perhaps TRBD2 (7 bases). Between the trimmed V and J ends, which lost 6 bases and 14 bases, there was a span of 35 bases. CDR1 is MGHRA, CDR2 YSYEKL, per germline. This CDR3 is built from 18 residues. This chain's CDR3 is CASSQPFVGTRGGSVEFF. The CDR3 DNA is TGCGCCAGCAGTCAACCTTTCGTCGGGACTCGCGGGGGCTCGGTGGAGTTCTTC.

On this clonotype itself: A junction end diverges from the germline sequence, so it may reflect a read error. This sequence joins TRBV6-2 or TRBV6-3 and TRBJ2-7; unclear D gene. Germline lookup yields CDR1 MNHEY and CDR2 SVGEGT. The CDR3 contains 14 residues. CDR3 nucleotides: TGTGCCAGCGGTTACCGCGACTGGTCCTACGAGCAGTACTTC. Its protein is CASGYRDWSYEQYF.

As concerns this clonotype: One end of the junction fails to match germline, which may point to a read error. The rearrangement uses TRBV20-1 and TRBJ1-2, with D maybe TRBD1 (5 bases). The CDR3 sequence is 15 residues long. Germline V gene sequence: CDR1 DFQATT, CDR2 SNEGSKA (reference sequence). The CDR3 DNA follows: TGCAGTGCCCCCTCAGGGTCAGACAGACGCTATGGCTACATCTTC. Encoded protein: CSAPSGSDRRYGYIF.

The V and J genes are TRBV12-3 or TRBV12-4 and TRBJ1-2, with D unclear. V lost 2 bases to trimming and J lost 4 bases, with 8 bases between them. This CDR3 contains 13 residues. The CDR3 sequence is CASSLRASYGYTF. CDR3 DNA sequence: TGTGCCAGCAGTTTAAGGGCGTCCTATGGCTACACCTTC.

The chain has TRBV14 and TRBJ2-3; TRBD2 matches at 11 bases. The CDR3 loop spans 15 amino acids. Germline CDR1 reads SGHDN; CDR2 reads FVKESK. J was trimmed by 6 bases and V by 4 bases; bases with no gene match: 6. The CDR3 nucleotides read TGTGCCAGCAGCCCACTAGCGGGAGATTGGGATACGCAGTATTTT. It yields the protein CASSPLAGDWDTQYF.

The V call is TRBV7-6, the J call TRBJ2-7; TRBD1 matches 8 bases. CDR3 size: 15 residues. Per germline, CDR1 SGHVS and CDR2 FNYEAQ. The junction had 10 bases not matched to a gene; V was cut back by 3 bases and J by 6 bases. The CDR3 region has the DNA TGTGCCAGCAGCTTCGGACCGGGACAGGCGGGCGAGCAGTACTTC. Its translation is CASSFGPGQAGEQYF. The complete variable domain, with remaining parts taken from reference TRBV7-6 and TRBJ2-7, reads GAGVSQSPRYKVTKRGQDVALRCDPISGHVSLYWYRQALGQGPEFLTYFNYEAQQDKSGLPNDRFSAERPEGSISTLTIQRTEQRDSAMYRCASSFGPGQAGEQYFGPGTRLTVT.

The chain employs TRBV20-1 and TRBJ2-7, with TRBD2 matching 10 bases. The ends lost 4 bases at V and 1 base at J; junction bases unmatched: 4. Germline CDR1 reads DFQATT; CDR2 reads SNEGSKA (reference sequence). CDR3 length: 14 residues. This CDR3 is CSAILAGMSYEQYF. CDR3 nucleotide sequence: TGCAGTGCTATACTAGCGGGAATGTCCTACGAGCAGTACTTC.

V gene TRBV7-2 combines with J gene TRBJ2-6; D uncertain. This CDR3 has 18 amino acids. Between the trimmed V and J ends, which lost 1 base and 2 bases, there was a span of 15 bases. CDR1 and CDR2 from the germline V gene are SGHTA and FQGNSA. The CDR3 is CASSLDVFGSAGANVLTF. CDR3 DNA sequence: TGTGCCAGCAGCTTAGATGTTTTCGGGTCTGCTGGGGCCAACGTCCTGACTTTC.

The gene calls are TRBV12-5 and TRBJ1-5, with D uncertain. This CDR3 spans 18 amino acids. Germline V gene sequence: CDR1 LGHNT, CDR2 FRNRAP. V gave up 2 bases and J gave up 2 bases, with 19 bases separating them. CDR3 sequence (DNA): TGTGCTAGTGGTTTGCCCCACCACGAGAGGGTAGGCAATCAGCCCCAGCATTTT. Translating gives CASGLPHHERVGNQPQHF.

The chain combines TRBV9 with TRBJ2-5, with TRBD2 identical over 7 bases. Judging by the DNA end, TRBJ2-7 fits better; the J call may be wrong. The V gene's germline CDR1 is SGDLS and CDR2 YYNGEE. There are 13 residues in the CDR3. This CDR3 reads CASSGGGSNEQYF. The CDR3 DNA sequence: TGTGCCAGCAGCGGGGGGGGTTCCAACGAGCAGTACTTC.

The V and J genes are TRBV20-1 and TRBJ2-5; D might be TRBD1 (6 bases). The CDR3 totals 13 residues. Germline loops: CDR1 DFQATT, CDR2 SNEGSKA (reference sequence). Trimming cost V 6 bases and J 5 bases, with 16 bases left between them. This CDR3 reads CSADIVDRETQYF. The CDR3 nucleotides read TGCAGTGCCGACATCGTCGACAGGGAGACCCAGTACTTC.

The chain recombines TRBV4-1 with TRBJ2-3, with unresolved D. The CDR3 extends over 16 amino acids. Trimming took 0 bases from V and 0 from J, leaving 10 bases between them. Looked up from germline, CDR1 is MGHRA and CDR2 is YSYEKL. In DNA, the CDR3 is TGCGCCAGCAGCCAAGATACTGGGGTTAGCACAGATACGCAGTATTTT. It is translated as CASSQDTGVSTDTQYF.

This chain connects TRBV27 to TRBJ2-4, with D maybe TRBD2 (5 bases). The J call may be mistaken, given a closer DNA end match to TRBJ2-7. The length of the CDR3 is 14 residues. In germline, CDR1 is MNHEY, CDR2 SMNVEV (reference sequence). The CDR3 is CASSLRRTSYEQYF. CDR3 DNA: TGTGCCAGCAGTCTAAGGAGGACGTCCTACGAGCAGTACTTC.

This clonotype was observed a few times. The DNA for the CDR3 is TGTGCCAGCAGTATTTCAGGGGAAGAGACCCAGTACTTC. It translates to CASSISGEETQYF. This chain uses TRBV12-3 or TRBV12-4 with TRBJ2-5; TRBD1 might be the D (6 bases). This CDR3 region has 13 residues. Trimming took 5 bases from V and 3 from J, leaving 10 bases between them.

The chain employs TRBV29-1 and TRBJ2-1; D unclear. V was pared by 0 bases and J by 6 bases, with 9 bases between. Germline V lookup: CDR1 SQVTM, CDR2 ANQGSEA. The CDR3 runs 13 residues. The CDR3 loop is CSVEEVTANEQFF. The CDR3 nucleotides are TGCAGCGTTGAAGAGGTCACAGCCAATGAGCAGTTCTTC.

This clonotype was seen once. CDR3 sequence reads: CASSSQLRGDNEQFF. The DNA of the CDR3 is TGTGCCAGCAGCTCACAACTGAGGGGTGACAATGAGCAGTTCTTC. The chain combines TRBV7-9 with TRBJ2-1; D may be TRBD1 or TRBD2 (5 bases each). Germline CDR1 is SEHNR and CDR2 is FQNEAQ (reference sequence). CDR3 length equals 15 residues. V lost 4 bases and J 5 bases, leaving 15 bases between the germline ends.

The chain couples TRBV5-1 to TRBJ2-1; perhaps TRBD2 as D (6 bases). The CDR3 covers 16 residues. V was shortened by 0 bases and J by 10 bases, with 20 bases between the two germline ends. Germline V CDR1 and CDR2: SGHRS, YFSETQ. Here the CDR3 DNA reads TGCGCCAGCAGCTTGGCCGGGGGAAGAAGGGGTGTGGAGCAGTTCTTC. Residues: CASSLAGGRRGVEQFF. Full variable domain (missing parts from reference TRBV5-1 and TRBJ2-1): KAGVTQTPRYLIKTRGQQVTLSCSPISGHRSVSWYQQTPGQGLQFLFEYFSETQRNKGNFPGRFSGRQFSNSRSEMNVSTLELGDSALYLCASSLAGGRRGVEQFFGPGTRLTVL.